Presented here are 29 T cell receptor beta chains from one specimen sequenced in a study of Ad26.COV2.S vaccination and SARS-CoV-2 variants. TCRdb keeps only in-frame clones here, not all; method: immunoSEQ multiplex PCR. The sample consists of about 390,000 clones, 70% to 90% of them appearing once. Described treatment: 19 received Ad26.COV2.S at low or high dose, single or two shots; roughly 5 received placebo; per-sample allocation not given. Specimen acquisition occurred on day 63 following the initial vaccine or placebo injection. Sequenced material: peripheral blood, taken in a trial of Ad26.COV2.S vaccine versus placebo. These receptors were taken from a person aged 18-60 years who received the Ad26.COV2.S COVID-19 vaccine or a placebo.

The V call is TRBV5-6, the J call TRBJ1-5; D unresolved. This CDR3 has 15 amino acids. With 1 base removed from V and 0 bases from J, the gap between germline ends came to 8 bases. Germline-derived CDR1 and CDR2 are SGHDT and YYEEEE. The CDR3 coding sequence is TGTGCCAGCAGCTTGACCCCGAGTAGCAATCAGCCCCAGCATTTT. It encodes CASSLTPSSNQPQHF.

The gene calls are TRBV5-8 and TRBJ1-2; D remains unclear. CDR3 length: 13 residues. Germline assignment: CDR1 SGHTS and CDR2 YDEGEE. Trimming took 2 bases from V and 8 from J, leaving 13 bases between them. DNA for the CDR3: TGTGCCAGCAGCTTACAAGGGATGGGGGGCTACACCTTC. Protein product: CASSLQGMGGYTF. Filled out from reference TRBV5-8 and TRBJ1-2, the complete variable domain reads EAGVTQSPTHLIKTRGQQATLRCSPISGHTSVYWYQQALGLGLQFLLWYDEGEERNRGNFPPRFSGRQFPNYSSELNVNALELEDSALYLCASSLQGMGGYTFGSGTRLTVV.

The chain carries TRBV5-6 and TRBJ1-6; D might be TRBD1 (5 bases). The CDR3 length is 15 residues. The germline V gene has CDR1 SGHDT and CDR2 YYEEEE. The ends were cut back, 2 bases at V and 10 bases at J, with 16 bases in the middle. The CDR3 loop is CASSFLSGVGSPLHF. CDR3 in DNA: TGTGCCAGCAGCTTTCTTTCGGGGGTTGGATCACCCCTCCACTTT.

The chain uses TRBV11-2 and TRBJ2-7; D remains ambiguous. The CDR3 covers 14 residues. Germline V gives CDR1 SGHAT, CDR2 FQNNGV. V lost 2 bases and J 0 bases, leaving 8 bases between the germline ends. CDR3 sequence (DNA): TGTGCCAGCAGCTTATTGGGCGGCTCCTACGAGCAGTACTTC. This codes for CASSLLGGSYEQYF.

The chain recombines TRBV6-6 with TRBJ2-6; 7 bases line up with TRBD1. CDR3 length: 18 residues. Trimming removed 5 bases from V and 0 bases from J; junction bases left unmatched: 10. The germline CDR1 and CDR2 sequences are MNHNY and SVGAGI (reference sequence). DNA of the CDR3: TGTGCCAGCAGTCCGTCCGGGACAGCCGCCTCTGGGGCCAACGTCCTGACTTTC. Translating gives CASSPSGTAASGANVLTF.

The chain uses TRBV28 and TRBJ1-1, with D possibly TRBD1 on 6 matching bases. The CDR3 is 14 amino acids. V gave up 6 bases and J gave up 1 base, with 12 bases separating them. Germline CDR1 and CDR2: MDHEN and SYDVKM. In DNA form, the CDR3 reads TGTGCCAGCAGGGGGGCGGATTCGAACACTGAAGCTTTCTTT. Translated: CASRGADSNTEAFF. The entire variable domain, with the rest obtained from reference TRBV28 and TRBJ1-1, is as follows: DVKVTQSSRYLVKRTGEKVFLECVQDMDHENMFWYRQDPGLGLRLIYFSYDVKMKEKGDIPEGYSVSREKKERFSLILESASTNQTSMYLCASRGADSNTEAFFGQGTRLTVV.

The CDR3 DNA reads as TGTGCCAGCAGTTACTCAGCAGGAGCCTACGAGCAGTACTTC. As protein: CASSYSAGAYEQYF. The chain recombines TRBV6-6 with TRBJ2-7; D is uncertain. In germline, CDR1 is MNHNY, CDR2 SVGAGI (reference sequence). The CDR3 loop spans 14 amino acids. Between the trimmed V and J ends, which lost 0 bases and 2 bases, there was a span of 8 bases.

The chain is built from TRBV7-9 and TRBJ2-5, with 9 bases lining up with TRBD2. CDR1 is SEHNR, CDR2 FQNEAQ, per germline (reference sequence). V lost 2 bases and J lost 3; bases outside the gene matches: 1. The CDR3 is made up of 14 amino acids. The CDR3 spells CASSLPSGKETQYF. CDR3 nucleotide sequence: TGTGCCAGCAGCTTACCTAGCGGGAAAGAGACCCAGTACTTC.

V is TRBV7-9 and J is TRBJ2-2, with D possibly matching TRBD2 (6 bases). Germline-derived CDR1 and CDR2 are SEHNR and FQNEAQ (reference sequence). Trimming stripped 0 bases from V and 3 bases from J, with 8 bases between. This CDR3 contains 15 residues. CDR3 sequence (DNA): TGTGCCAGCAGCTTAGCGGGGGGACACACCGGGGAGCTGTTTTTT. Translation: CASSLAGGHTGELFF.

V usage is TRBV11-2 and J usage is TRBJ2-2, with a weak D call TRBD1 (6 bases). This CDR3 is built from 15 residues. Trimming pared 6 bases from V and 1 base from J, leaving 12 bases between. Germline V gene lookup returns CDR1 SGHAT and CDR2 FQNNGV. In nucleotides, the CDR3 is TGTGCCAGCAGTTACCCACAGGGGAACACCGGGGAGCTGTTTTTT. This encodes CASSYPQGNTGELFF.

The genes are TRBV7-9 and TRBJ2-1; D is unclear. Germline V gene data show CDR1 as SEHNR and CDR2 as FQNEAQ (reference sequence). The V gene lost 3 bases and the J gene lost 4 bases, with 7 bases spanning the gap. The CDR3 has 13 residues. CDR3 sequence reads: CASSLNSYNEQFF. In nucleotides, the CDR3 is TGTGCCAGCAGCTTGAACAGTTACAATGAGCAGTTCTTC.

V usage is TRBV7-2 and J usage is TRBJ1-1, with D perhaps matching TRBD1 (5 bases). V was clipped by 6 bases and J by 9 bases, with 14 bases between them. CDR3 length: 12 amino acids. Germline-derived CDR1 and CDR2 are SGHTA and FQGNSA. The CDR3 protein is CASSRRDGQAFF. CDR3 coding DNA: TGTGCCAGCAGTCGGCGGGACGGACAAGCTTTCTTT.

The chain employs TRBV19 and TRBJ2-3, with D unclear. The CDR3 spans 14 residues. The germline V and J ends were trimmed by 7 bases and 2 bases, with 13 bases remaining between them. Germline CDR1 reads LNHDA; CDR2 reads SQIVND (reference sequence). CDR3 sequence: CASIGRKNTDTQYF. As DNA, the CDR3 is TGTGCCAGTATAGGACGGAAAAACACAGATACGCAGTATTTT.

This chain uses TRBV18 with TRBJ1-2, with D maybe TRBD1 (5 bases). Looked up from germline, CDR1 is KGHSH and CDR2 is LQKENI. The CDR3 spans 13 residues. The V and J ends lost 0 bases and 7 bases respectively, with 9 bases between them. CDR3 DNA sequence: TGTGCCAGCTCACCACCGGTGGGGGGTGGCTACACCTTC. Encoded protein: CASSPPVGGGYTF.

The chain employs TRBV3-1 (or the pseudogene TRBV3-2) and TRBJ2-5; D might be TRBD1 (6 bases). CDR3 length: 15 amino acids. The ends were cut back, 3 bases at V and 5 bases at J, with 16 bases in the middle. Per germline, CDR1 LGHDT and CDR2 YNNKEL (reference sequence). This CDR3 reads CASSQGAGSLETQYF. The CDR3 DNA is TGTGCCAGCAGCCAGGGGGCCGGATCATTGGAGACCCAGTACTTC.

The chain has TRBV7-8 and TRBJ1-5, with D maybe TRBD1 (6 bases). Germline values: CDR1 SGHVS, CDR2 FQNEAQ. Trimming took 4 bases from V and 0 from J, leaving 10 bases between them. This CDR3 spans 15 amino acids. The CDR3 DNA reads as TGTGCCAGCAGCTCCTGGGGGCTTAGCAATCAGCCCCAGCATTTT. The encoded protein is CASSSWGLSNQPQHF. Looking up the rest from reference TRBV7-8 and TRBJ1-5 gives the full variable domain: GAGVSQSPRYKVAKRGQDVALRCDPISGHVSLFWYQQALGQGPEFLTYFQNEAQLDKSGLPSDRFFAERPEGSVSTLKIQRTQQEDSAVYLCASSSWGLSNQPQHFGDGTRLSIL.

The chain joins TRBV6-5 to TRBJ2-7; tentatively, D is TRBD1 (6 bases). Germline-derived CDR1 and CDR2 are MNHEY and SVGAGI. The CDR3 totals 13 residues. The V end was cut by 6 bases, the J end by 3 bases, with 12 bases between. The CDR3 DNA follows: TGTGCCAGCAGGCTAACAGGGATCTACGAGCAGTACTTC. The encoded protein is CASRLTGIYEQYF.

The gene calls are TRBV19 and TRBJ1-1; TRBD1 might be the D (6 bases). The CDR3 totals 15 residues. CDR1 LNHDA and CDR2 SQIVND come from the germline V gene (reference sequence). V lost 3 bases, J lost 1 base, and 12 bases lay in between. The CDR3, as DNA: TGTGCCAGTAGTATGAGCGACAGGCGGAACACTGAAGCTTTCTTT. This sequence encodes CASSMSDRRNTEAFF.

This chain uses TRBV29-1 with TRBJ2-7; the match to TRBD1 covers 12 bases. This CDR3 comprises 18 residues. V lost 7 bases to trimming and J lost 2 bases; unmatched junction nucleotides: 18. CDR1 and CDR2 from the germline V gene are SQVTM and ANQGSEA. The CDR3 protein is CSGDQPGTGGHVTYEQYF. Here the CDR3 DNA reads TGCAGCGGTGACCAACCTGGGACAGGGGGCCACGTTACCTACGAGCAGTACTTC.

The chain couples TRBV9 to TRBJ2-6; weak D call: TRBD2 (5 bases). The germline gives CDR1 SGDLS, CDR2 YYNGEE. The V gene lost 4 bases and the J gene lost 0 bases, with 17 bases spanning the gap. The CDR3 is made up of 18 amino acids. This CDR3 is CASSLFVGSSSGANVLTF. The CDR3, as DNA: TGTGCCAGCAGCCTTTTCGTAGGGAGCAGCTCTGGGGCCAACGTCCTGACTTTC.

The V and J genes are TRBV7-8 and TRBJ1-2, with D unresolved. Germline loops: CDR1 SGHVS, CDR2 FQNEAQ. This CDR3 has 14 residues. Between the trimmed V and J ends, which lost 8 bases and 5 bases, there was a span of 18 bases. The CDR3 bases are TGTGCCAGCCGACCGCCGGCAGGCCCATATGGCTACACCTTC. It yields the protein CASRPPAGPYGYTF.

The V call is TRBV5-1, the J call TRBJ2-1; D possibly matches TRBD1 or TRBD2 (6 bases each). Germline V CDR1 and CDR2: SGHRS, YFSETQ. This CDR3 spans 15 amino acids. V dropped 5 bases and J dropped 2 bases, with 14 bases sitting between them. CDR3 residues: CASSAGGPAYNEQFF. The CDR3 nucleotides read TGCGCCAGCAGTGCTGGGGGGCCGGCCTACAATGAGCAGTTCTTC. Based on the CDR3 plus reference TRBV5-1 and TRBJ2-1, the full variable domain is KAGVTQTPRYLIKTRGQQVTLSCSPISGHRSVSWYQQTPGQGLQFLFEYFSETQRNKGNFPGRFSGRQFSNSRSEMNVSTLELGDSALYLCASSAGGPAYNEQFFGPGTRLTVL.

V usage is TRBV5-5 and J usage is TRBJ2-7; the D is unclear. This CDR3 spans 14 amino acids. Germline V lookup: CDR1 SGHKS, CDR2 YYEKEE (reference sequence). Trimming cost V 0 bases and J 1 base, with 8 bases left between them. The CDR3, as DNA: TGTGCCAGCAGCTTGGGGACGGATTCCTACGAGCAGTACTTC. It is translated as CASSLGTDSYEQYF.

V is TRBV19 and J is TRBJ2-5; perhaps D is TRBD1 or TRBD2 (5 bases each). The V end was cut by 1 base, the J end by 0 bases, with 12 bases between. This CDR3 contains 16 residues. CDR1 LNHDA and CDR2 SQIVND come from the germline V gene (reference sequence). Written as DNA, the CDR3 is TGTGCCAGTAGTATAGGAAGGGGACCCCACCAAGAGACCCAGTACTTC. Translated: CASSIGRGPHQETQYF.

The chain is built from TRBV10-3 and TRBJ1-2; D is perhaps TRBD1 (5 bases). Between the trimmed V and J ends, which lost 5 bases and 8 bases, there was a span of 12 bases. Germline lookup yields CDR1 ENHRY and CDR2 SYGVKD. This CDR3 contains 12 residues. The DNA for the CDR3 is TGTGCCATCAGTTTTGGGGCGGAGGGCTACACCTTC. As protein: CAISFGAEGYTF.

The CDR3 loop reads CARPWNTGELFF. The CDR3 DNA reads as TGTGCCAGACCCTGGAACACCGGGGAGCTGTTTTTT. This chain connects TRBV19 to TRBJ2-2; D not resolved. This CDR3 contains 12 residues. V lost 9 bases to trimming and J lost 1 base, with 6 bases between them. Germline V gene lookup returns CDR1 LNHDA and CDR2 SQIVND (reference sequence). Full variable domain (rest looked up from reference TRBV19 and TRBJ2-2): DGGITQSPKYLFRKEGQNVTLSCEQNLNHDAMYWYRQDPGQGLRLIYYSQIVNDFQKGDIAEGYSVSREKKESFPLTVTSAQKNPTAFYLCARPWNTGELFFGEGSRLTVL.

The CDR3 bases are TGTGCCAGTAGTATGCGTACTCGGGACACCGGGGAGCTGTTTTTT. It yields the protein CASSMRTRDTGELFF. The chain has TRBV19 and TRBJ2-2; D gene ambiguous. The CDR3 runs 15 residues. The V end lost 3 bases, the J end lost 3 bases, and 11 bases lay between the germline ends. Germline values: CDR1 LNHDA, CDR2 SQIVND (reference sequence).

The chain recombines TRBV7-2 with TRBJ2-7; D remains unclear. CDR3 length: 13 amino acids. Deletions cut 2 bases from V and 6 bases from J, with 11 bases between. Germline V gives CDR1 SGHTA, CDR2 FQGNSA. CDR3 loop: CASSLWLGTEQYF. The CDR3 nucleotides are TGTGCCAGCAGCTTATGGCTGGGAACCGAGCAGTACTTC. Combining the CDR3 with reference TRBV7-2 and TRBJ2-7 gives the whole variable domain GAGVSQSPSNKVTEKGKDVELRCDPISGHTALYWYRQSLGQGLEFLIYFQGNSAPDKSGLPSDRFSAERTGGSVSTLTIQRTQQEDSAVYLCASSLWLGTEQYFGPGTRLTVT.

The chain carries TRBV7-8 and TRBJ1-2; 10 bases align to TRBD1. V shed 5 bases, J shed 7 bases, and the junction held 4 bases outside the gene matches. Germline lookup yields CDR1 SGHVS and CDR2 FQNEAQ. This CDR3 has 13 residues. The CDR3 DNA reads TGTGCCAGCAGCCCCGACAGGGGGCTTGGCTACACCTTC. It encodes CASSPDRGLGYTF.